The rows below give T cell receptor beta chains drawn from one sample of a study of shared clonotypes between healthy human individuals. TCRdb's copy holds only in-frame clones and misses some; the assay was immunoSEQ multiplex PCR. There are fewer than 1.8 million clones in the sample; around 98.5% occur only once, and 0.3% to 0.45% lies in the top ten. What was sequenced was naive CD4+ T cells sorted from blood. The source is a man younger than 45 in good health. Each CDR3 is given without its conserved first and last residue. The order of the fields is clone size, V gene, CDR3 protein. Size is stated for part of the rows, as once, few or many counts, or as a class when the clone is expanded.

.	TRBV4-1	ASSHSAGVYNEQF
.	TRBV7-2	ASRPRRTPLTDTQY
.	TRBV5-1	ASSLAGAPDTQY
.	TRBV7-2	ASKESTGELF
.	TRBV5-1	ASSLDPGVQPQH
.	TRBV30	AWSYDTYNEQF
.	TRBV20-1	SARGSLPQF
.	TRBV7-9	ASSLVFGRYNEQF
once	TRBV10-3	AISSGDLGGYT
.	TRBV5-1	ASSLTRANTEAF
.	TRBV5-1	ASSLGLAGMSYEQY
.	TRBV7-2	ASRTTVYGYT
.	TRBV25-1	ASSDPRGTDTQY
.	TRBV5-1	ASSFGTGTPRTDTQY
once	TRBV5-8	ASSLLIGTETYEQY
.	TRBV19	ASSIDRGAGQKNIQY
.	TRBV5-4	ASSFALAEQY
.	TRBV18	ASSPPRDTIY
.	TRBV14	ASSPEILTDRNQPQH
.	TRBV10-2	ASSGTTGAVYYGYT
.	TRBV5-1	ASSLGAGYSEQY
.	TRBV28	ASSLLGARTDTQY
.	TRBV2	ASSGYRGPSEKLF
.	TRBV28	ASSGAGGSSYEQY
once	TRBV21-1	ASSKGTSGLKDEQF
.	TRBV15	ATSRDWRSSGANVLT
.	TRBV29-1	SGRAIGTEAF
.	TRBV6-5	ASSYGVTPNEQF
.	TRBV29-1	SVEVTGPDTYEQY
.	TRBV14	ASSQEAPVRYSYNEQF
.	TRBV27	ASSLGLRSEAF
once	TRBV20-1	SPRSDTQY
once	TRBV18	ASSPPGLAGETQY
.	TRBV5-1	ASSLESGTGGETQY
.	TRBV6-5	ASRSSNGAGELF
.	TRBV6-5	ASSYNAETEQF
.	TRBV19	ASSRPRLAVPNEQF
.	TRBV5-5	ASSLEWRLRDTGELF
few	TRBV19	ASSLASGNTIY
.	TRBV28	ASTPGQGNQPQH
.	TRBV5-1	ASGRGSGEKLF
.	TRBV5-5	ASSLGGTSATQEQY
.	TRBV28	ASSLAGPLGNQPQH
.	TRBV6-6	ASTHPQETQY
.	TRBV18	ASSAGTGVRDHGYT
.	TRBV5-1	ASSYRHTDTDTQY